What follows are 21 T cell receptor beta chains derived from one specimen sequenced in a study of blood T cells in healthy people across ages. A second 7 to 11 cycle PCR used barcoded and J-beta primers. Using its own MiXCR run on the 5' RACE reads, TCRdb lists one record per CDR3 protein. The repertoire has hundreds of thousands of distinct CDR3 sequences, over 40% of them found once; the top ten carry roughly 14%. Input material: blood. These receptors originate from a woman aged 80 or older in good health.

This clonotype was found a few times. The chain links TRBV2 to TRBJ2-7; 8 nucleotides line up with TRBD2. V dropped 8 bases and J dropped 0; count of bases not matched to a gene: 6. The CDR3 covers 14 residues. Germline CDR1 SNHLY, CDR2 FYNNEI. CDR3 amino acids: CASGREGGSYEQYF. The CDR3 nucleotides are TGTGCCAGCGGTCGGGAGGGGGGCTCCTACGAGCAGTACTTC.

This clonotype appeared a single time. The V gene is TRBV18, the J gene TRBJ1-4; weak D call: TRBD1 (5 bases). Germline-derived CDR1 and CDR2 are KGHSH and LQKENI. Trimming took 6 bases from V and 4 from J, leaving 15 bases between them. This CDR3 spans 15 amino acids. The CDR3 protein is CASSGQGGLNEKLFF. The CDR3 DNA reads TGTGCCAGCTCGGGCCAGGGCGGACTTAATGAAAAACTGTTTTTT.

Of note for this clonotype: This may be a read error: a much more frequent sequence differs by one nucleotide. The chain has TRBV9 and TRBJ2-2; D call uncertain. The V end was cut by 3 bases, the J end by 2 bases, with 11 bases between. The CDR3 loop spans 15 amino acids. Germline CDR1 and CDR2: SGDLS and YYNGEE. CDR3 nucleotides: TGTGCCAGCAGCGCCTCAGGCGGCAACACCGGGGAGCTGTTTTTT. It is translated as CASSASGGNTGELFF.

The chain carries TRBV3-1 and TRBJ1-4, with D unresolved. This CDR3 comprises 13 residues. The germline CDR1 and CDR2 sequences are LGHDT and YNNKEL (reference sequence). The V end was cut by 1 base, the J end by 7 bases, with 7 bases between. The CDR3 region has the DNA TGTGCCAGCAGCCAAGTCCGTATTGAAAAACTGTTTTTT. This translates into CASSQVRIEKLFF.

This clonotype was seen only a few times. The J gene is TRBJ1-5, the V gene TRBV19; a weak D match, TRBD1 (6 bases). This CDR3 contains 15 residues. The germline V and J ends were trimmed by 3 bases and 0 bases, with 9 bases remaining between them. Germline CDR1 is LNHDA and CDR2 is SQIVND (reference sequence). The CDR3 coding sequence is TGTGCCAGTAGTATTGGACAGCATAGCAATCAGCCCCAGCATTTT. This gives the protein CASSIGQHSNQPQHF.

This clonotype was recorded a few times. The CDR3 here is CSVESLTGAGDTEAFF. The CDR3 nucleotides are TGCAGCGTTGAGTCACTGACAGGGGCGGGGGACACTGAAGCTTTCTTT. The chain recombines TRBV29-1 with TRBJ1-1; 8 bases fit TRBD1. With V trimmed by 3 bases and J by 3 bases, 12 bases remained unmatched. This CDR3 comprises 16 residues. Germline-derived CDR1 and CDR2 are SQVTM and ANQGSEA.

Here the CDR3 DNA reads TGTGCCAGCAGCCGAGTCGGGATACAAGAGACCCAGTACTTC. Amino acids: CASSRVGIQETQYF. The chain recombines TRBV25-1 with TRBJ2-5, with TRBD2 as a possible D gene (5 bases). The V and J ends lost 6 bases and 2 bases respectively, with 13 bases between them. Germline CDR1 MGHDK, CDR2 SYGVNS. The CDR3 contains 14 residues.

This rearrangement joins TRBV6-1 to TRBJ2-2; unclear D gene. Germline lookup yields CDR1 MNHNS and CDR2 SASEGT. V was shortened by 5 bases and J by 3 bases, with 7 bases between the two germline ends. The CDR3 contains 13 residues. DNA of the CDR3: TGTGCCAGCAGTCGTTACGACACCGGGGAGCTGTTTTTT. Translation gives CASSRYDTGELFF.

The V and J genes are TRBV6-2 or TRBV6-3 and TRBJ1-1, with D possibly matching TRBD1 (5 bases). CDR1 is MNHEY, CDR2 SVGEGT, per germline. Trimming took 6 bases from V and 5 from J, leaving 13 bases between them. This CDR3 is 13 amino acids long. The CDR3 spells CASSPYGGTEAFF. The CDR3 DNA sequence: TGTGCCAGCAGCCCCTACGGGGGTACTGAAGCTTTCTTT.

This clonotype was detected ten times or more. This CDR3 reads CASSYWEGAEAFF. The CDR3 DNA reads TGTGCCAGCAGCTACTGGGAGGGGGCCGAAGCTTTCTTT. The rearrangement joins TRBV5-6 to TRBJ1-1; 7 bases align to TRBD1. The CDR3 extends over 13 amino acids. V trimming: 3 bases; J trimming: 8 bases; junction bases outside the gene matches: 7. The germline gives CDR1 SGHDT, CDR2 YYEEEE.

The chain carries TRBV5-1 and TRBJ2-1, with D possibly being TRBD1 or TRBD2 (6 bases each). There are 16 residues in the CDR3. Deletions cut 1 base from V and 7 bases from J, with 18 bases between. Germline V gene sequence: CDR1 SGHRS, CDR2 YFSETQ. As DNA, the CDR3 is TGCGCCAGCAGCTTGAACGCCGTTCAGGGGAGGAATGAGCAGTTCTTC. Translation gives CASSLNAVQGRNEQFF.

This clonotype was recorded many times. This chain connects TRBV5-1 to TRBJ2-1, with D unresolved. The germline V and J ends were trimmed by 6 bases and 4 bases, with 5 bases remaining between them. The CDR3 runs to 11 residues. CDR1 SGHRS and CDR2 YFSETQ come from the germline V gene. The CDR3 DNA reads TGCGCCAGCACCCAGTACAATGAGCAGTTCTTC. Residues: CASTQYNEQFF.

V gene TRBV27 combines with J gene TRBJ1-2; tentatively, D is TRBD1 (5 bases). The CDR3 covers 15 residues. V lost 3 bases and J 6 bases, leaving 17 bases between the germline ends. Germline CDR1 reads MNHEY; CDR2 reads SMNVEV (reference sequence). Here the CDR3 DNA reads TGTGCCAGCAGTTTTAGAGGGCGGGGGGGAGATGGCTACACCTTC. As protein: CASSFRGRGGDGYTF.

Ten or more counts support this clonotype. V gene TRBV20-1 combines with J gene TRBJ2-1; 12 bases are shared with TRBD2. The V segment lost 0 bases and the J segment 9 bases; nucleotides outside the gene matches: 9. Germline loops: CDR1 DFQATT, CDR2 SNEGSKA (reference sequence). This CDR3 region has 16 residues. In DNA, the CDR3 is TGCAGTGCTAGAGATCAGCGACTAGCGGGAGCGGGTGAGCAGTTCTTC. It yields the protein CSARDQRLAGAGEQFF.

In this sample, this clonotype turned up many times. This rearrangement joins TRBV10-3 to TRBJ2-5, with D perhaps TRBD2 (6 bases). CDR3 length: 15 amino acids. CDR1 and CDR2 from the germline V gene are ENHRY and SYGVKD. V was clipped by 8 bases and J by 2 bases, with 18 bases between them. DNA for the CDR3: TGTGCCATCGCTCTTAGCGGAGTAAGGCAAGAGACCCAGTACTTC. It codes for CAIALSGVRQETQYF.

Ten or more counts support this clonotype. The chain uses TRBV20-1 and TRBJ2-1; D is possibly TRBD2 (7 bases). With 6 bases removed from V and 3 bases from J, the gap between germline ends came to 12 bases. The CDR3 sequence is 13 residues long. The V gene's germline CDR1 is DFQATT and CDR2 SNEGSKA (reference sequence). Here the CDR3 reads CSAGGQGYNEQFF. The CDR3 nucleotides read TGCAGTGCCGGGGGGCAGGGCTACAATGAGCAGTTCTTC.

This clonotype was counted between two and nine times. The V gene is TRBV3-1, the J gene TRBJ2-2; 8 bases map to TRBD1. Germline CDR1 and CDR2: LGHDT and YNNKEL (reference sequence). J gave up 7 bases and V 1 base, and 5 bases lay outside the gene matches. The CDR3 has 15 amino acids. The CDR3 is CASSQGSGGGGELFF. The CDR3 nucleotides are TGTGCCAGCAGCCAAGGCTCAGGGGGCGGCGGGGAGCTGTTTTTT.

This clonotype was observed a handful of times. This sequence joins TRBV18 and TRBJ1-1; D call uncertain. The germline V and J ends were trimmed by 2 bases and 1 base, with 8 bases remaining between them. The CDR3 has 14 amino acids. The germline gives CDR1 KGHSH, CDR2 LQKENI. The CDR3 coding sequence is TGTGCCAGCTCACCAGGCCGGGAGAACACTGAAGCTTTCTTT. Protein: CASSPGRENTEAFF.

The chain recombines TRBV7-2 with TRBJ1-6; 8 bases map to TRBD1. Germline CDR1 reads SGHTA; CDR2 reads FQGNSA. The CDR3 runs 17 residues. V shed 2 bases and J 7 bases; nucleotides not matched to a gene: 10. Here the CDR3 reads CASSLFFRGQENSPLHF. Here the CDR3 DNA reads TGTGCCAGCAGCTTATTTTTTCGGGGACAGGAGAATTCACCCCTCCACTTT.

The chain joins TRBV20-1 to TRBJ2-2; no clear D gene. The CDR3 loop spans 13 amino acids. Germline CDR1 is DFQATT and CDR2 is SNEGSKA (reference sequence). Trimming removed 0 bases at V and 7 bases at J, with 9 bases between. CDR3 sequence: CSAREPPYGELFF. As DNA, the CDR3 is TGCAGTGCTAGAGAGCCTCCGTACGGGGAGCTGTTTTTT.

CDR3 sequence: CSAAGLAGNEQFF. The CDR3 DNA follows: TGCAGTGCTGCGGGACTAGCGGGGAATGAGCAGTTCTTC. The gene calls are TRBV20-1 and TRBJ2-1, with 13 bases fitting TRBD2. Germline CDR1 is DFQATT and CDR2 is SNEGSKA (reference sequence). The CDR3 runs 13 residues. Trimming took 5 bases from V and 7 from J; bases not matched to a gene: 2.